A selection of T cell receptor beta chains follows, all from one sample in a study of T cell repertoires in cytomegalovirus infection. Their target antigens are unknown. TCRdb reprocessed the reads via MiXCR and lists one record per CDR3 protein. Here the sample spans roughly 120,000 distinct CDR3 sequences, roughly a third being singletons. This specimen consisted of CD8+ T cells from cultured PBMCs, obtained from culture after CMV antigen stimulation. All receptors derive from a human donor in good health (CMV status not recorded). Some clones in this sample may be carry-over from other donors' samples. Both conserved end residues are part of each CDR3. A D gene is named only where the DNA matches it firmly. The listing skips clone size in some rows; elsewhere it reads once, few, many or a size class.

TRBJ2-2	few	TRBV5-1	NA	TGCGCCAGCAGCTTGCTGAGCGTCGCCGGGGAGCTGTTTTTT	CASSLLSVAGELFF
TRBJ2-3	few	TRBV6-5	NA	TGTGCCAGCAGTCGCTCCGAGGGGGGGACAGATACGCAGTATTTT	CASSRSEGGTDTQYF
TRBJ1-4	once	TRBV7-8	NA	TGTGCCAGCAGCTTACTTGGAGCAACTAATGAAAAACTGTTTTTT	CASSLLGATNEKLFF
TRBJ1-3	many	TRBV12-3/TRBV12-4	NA	TGTGCCAGCAGTTTAAGGCATCTCGACACCATATATTTT	CASSLRHLDTIYF
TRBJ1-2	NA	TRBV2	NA	TGTGCCAGCAGTGGGGGTCAGAACTATGGCTACACCTTC	CASSGGQNYGYTF
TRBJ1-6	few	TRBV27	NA	TGTGCCAGCAGTTCTGTGGATCTTAATTCACCCCTCCACTTT	CASSSVDLNSPLHF
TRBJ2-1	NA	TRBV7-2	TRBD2	TGTGCCAGCAGCCTTGGCGGGGGGGCTAGCACTGAGCAGTTCTTC	CASSLGGGASTEQFF
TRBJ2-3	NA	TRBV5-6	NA	TGTGCCAGCAGCTTGGGGTGGTCAGATACGCAGTATTTT	CASSLGWSDTQYF
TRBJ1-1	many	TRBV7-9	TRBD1	TGTGCCAGCCGACAGGGGAGTATGGGGAACACTGAAGCTTTCTTT	CASRQGSMGNTEAFF
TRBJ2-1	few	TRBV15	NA	TGTGCCACCAGAATTACAGGGAGGTCCTACAATGAGCAGTTCTTC	CATRITGRSYNEQFF
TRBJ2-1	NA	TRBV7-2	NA	TGTGCCAGCAGCTTAGAGGGTCTTTCTTGGGGTGAGCAGTTCTTC	CASSLEGLSWGEQFF
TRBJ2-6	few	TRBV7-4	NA	TGTGCCAGCAGCTCAGCGCCGGGGGCCTTATTATTATCTGGGGCCAACGTCCTGACTTTC	CASSSAPGALLLSGANVLTF
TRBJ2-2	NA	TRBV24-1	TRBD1	TGTGCCACCAGTGACCGGGACAGGGGGAACACCGGGGAGCTGTTTTTT	CATSDRDRGNTGELFF
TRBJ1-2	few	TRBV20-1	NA	TGCAGTGCTAGAGATCGTGACAAGTCCTATGGCTACACCTTC	CSARDRDKSYGYTF
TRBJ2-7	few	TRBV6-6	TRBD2	TGTGCCAGCAGTACGGGGGGGCTTAGGTTATTCGAGCAGTACTTC	CASSTGGLRLFEQYF
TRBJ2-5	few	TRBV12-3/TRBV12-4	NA	TGTGCCAGCAGTTTATCGAGCCAAGAGACCCAGTACTTC	CASSLSSQETQYF
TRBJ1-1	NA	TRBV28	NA	TGTGCCAGCAGGGAAGAAATGGGAAACACTGAAGCTTTCTTT	CASREEMGNTEAFF
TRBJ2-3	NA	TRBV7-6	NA	TGTGCCAGCAGCCCCTACCTTCGGCAGCGCACAGATACGCAGTATTTT	CASSPYLRQRTDTQYF
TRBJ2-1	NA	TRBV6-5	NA	TGTGCCAGCAGTTACTCGGCAGGGACCTACAATGAGCAGTTCTTC	CASSYSAGTYNEQFF
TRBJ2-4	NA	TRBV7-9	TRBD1	TGTGCCAGCAGCTTCCCGGGACAGGGTCAGGGGATAGCCAAAAACATTCAGTACTTC	CASSFPGQGQGIAKNIQYF
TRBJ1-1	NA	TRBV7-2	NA	TGTGCCAGCAGCTACACCGGGCCCCGGACTGAAGCTTTCTTT	CASSYTGPRTEAFF
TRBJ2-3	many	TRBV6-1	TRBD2	TGTGCCAGCTGGGGACTAGCGGGGGAGACGGATACGCAGTATTTT	CASWGLAGETDTQYF
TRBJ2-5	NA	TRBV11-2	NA	TGTGCCAGCAGCATGACTACCGTTCAAGGAGAGACCCAGTACTTC	CASSMTTVQGETQYF
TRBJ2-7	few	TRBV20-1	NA	TGCAGTGCCTTGGACCGAGGGTTTAACGAGCAGTACTTC	CSALDRGFNEQYF
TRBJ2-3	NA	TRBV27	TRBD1	TGTGCCAGCAGTTTAAAGGACAGGGCGGGAGATACGCAGTATTTT	CASSLKDRAGDTQYF
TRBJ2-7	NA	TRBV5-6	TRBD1	TGTGCCAGCAGCTTGGCGAGACAGGGGGGAACCTACGAGCAGTACTTC	CASSLARQGGTYEQYF
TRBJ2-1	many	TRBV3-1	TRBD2	TGTGCCAGCAGCCAAGGTCTAGCGGGGGGGCGGGGTGAGCAGTTCTTC	CASSQGLAGGRGEQFF
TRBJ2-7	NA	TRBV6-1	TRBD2	TGTGCCAGCAGACAAACACTAGCGGGGCCCTACTACGAGCAGTACTTC	CASRQTLAGPYYEQYF
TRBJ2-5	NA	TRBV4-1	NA	TGCGCCAGCAGCCAAGGTTTATCAGAGACCCAGTACTTC	CASSQGLSETQYF
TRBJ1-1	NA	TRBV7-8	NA	TGTGCCAGCAGCTTAGCGGCGGGGGCGGGAACTGAAGCTTTCTTT	CASSLAAGAGTEAFF
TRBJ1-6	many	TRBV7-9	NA	TGTGCCAGCAGCCAGTCGAGAGGGCATAATTCACCCCTCCACTTT	CASSQSRGHNSPLHF
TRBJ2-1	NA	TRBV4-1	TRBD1	TGCGCCAGCAGCCAAGTACGTCAGGGGGTTTACAATGAGCAGTTCTTC	CASSQVRQGVYNEQFF
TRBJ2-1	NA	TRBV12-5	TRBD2	TGTGCTAGTGGTTTTTGGACTAGCAGCGATGAGCAGTTCTTC	CASGFWTSSDEQFF
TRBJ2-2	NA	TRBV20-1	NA	TGCAGTGCTAGATCCGGGACCGTTCCGGGGGAGCTGTTTTTT	CSARSGTVPGELFF
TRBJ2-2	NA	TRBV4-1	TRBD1	TGCGCCAGCAGGCGAGTGGACAGGGAGGATAGCACCGGGGAGCTGTTTTTT	CASRRVDREDSTGELFF
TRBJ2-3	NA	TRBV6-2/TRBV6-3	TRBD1	TGTGCCAGCAGTTACCGGACAGGTCTCGCAGATACGCAGTATTTT	CASSYRTGLADTQYF
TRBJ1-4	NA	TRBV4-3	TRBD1	TGCGCCAGCAGCCTCAGGACAGGGAATGAAAAACTGTTTTTT	CASSLRTGNEKLFF
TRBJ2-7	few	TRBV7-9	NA	TGTGCCAGCAGCTTGGTGACAGAGAGCTCCTACGAGCAGTACTTC	CASSLVTESSYEQYF